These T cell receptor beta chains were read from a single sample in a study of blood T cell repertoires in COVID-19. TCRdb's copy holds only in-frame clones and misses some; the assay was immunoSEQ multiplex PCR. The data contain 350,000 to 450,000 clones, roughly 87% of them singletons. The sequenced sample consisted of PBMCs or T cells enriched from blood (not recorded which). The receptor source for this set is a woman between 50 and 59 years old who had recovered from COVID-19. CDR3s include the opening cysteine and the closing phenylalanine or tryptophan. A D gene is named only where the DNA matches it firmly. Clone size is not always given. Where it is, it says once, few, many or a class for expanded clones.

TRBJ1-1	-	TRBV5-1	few	TGCGCCAGCAGCTTGGCTTTAAGGGGCACTGAAGCTTTCTTT	CASSLALRGTEAFF
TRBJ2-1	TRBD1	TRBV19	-	TGTGCCAGTAGTATCGCTTCAAGGACAGGGGACGAGCAGTTCTTC	CASSIASRTGDEQFF
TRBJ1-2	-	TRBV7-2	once	TGTGCCAGCAGCTTAGTATTCGCAGGGTTAGACTATGGCTACACCTTC	CASSLVFAGLDYGYTF
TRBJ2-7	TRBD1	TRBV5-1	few	TGCGCCAGCAGCACGGACAGGTTGGTGGGGGAGCAGTACTTC	CASSTDRLVGEQYF
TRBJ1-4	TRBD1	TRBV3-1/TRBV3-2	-	TGTGCCAGCAGCGGGACAGGGGATAGGGAAAAACTGTTTTTT	CASSGTGDREKLFF
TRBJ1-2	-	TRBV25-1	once	TGTGCCACCATGGGGCCCAGCTATGGCTACACCTTC	CATMGPSYGYTF
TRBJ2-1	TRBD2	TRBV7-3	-	TGTGCCAGCAGCGAGCGGGGTGGGGCCTACAATGAGCAGTTCTTC	CASSERGGAYNEQFF
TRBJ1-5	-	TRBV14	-	TGTGCCAGCAGCCAAAGCGGGGGTCAGCCCCAGCATTTT	CASSQSGGQPQHF
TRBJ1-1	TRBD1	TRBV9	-	TGTGCCAGCAGCGCTCGACAGGGGGAGGCTTTCTTT	CASSARQGEAFF
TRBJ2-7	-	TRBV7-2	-	TGTGCCAGCAGGCTTAGCGGCGAGCAGTACTTC	CASRLSGEQYF
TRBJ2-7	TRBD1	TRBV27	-	TGTGCCAGCAGTCCCACTCCATGGACAGGGTCCGCCTACGAGCAGTACTTC	CASSPTPWTGSAYEQYF
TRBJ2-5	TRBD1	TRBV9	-	TGTGCCAGCAGCGTAGTGGGGCAGGGGGCTATAGAGACCCAGTACTTC	CASSVVGQGAIETQYF
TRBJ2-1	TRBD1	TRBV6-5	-	TGTGCCAGCAGCCCCCGGGACAGGGGGAGTGAGCAGTTCTTC	CASSPRDRGSEQFF
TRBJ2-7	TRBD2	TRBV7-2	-	TGTGCCAGCAGCAAAACTAGCGGGGGGGCCCTCTACGAGCAGTACTTC	CASSKTSGGALYEQYF
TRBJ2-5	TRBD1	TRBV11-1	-	TGTGCCAGCAGCTCACAGGGGGCTGGAGAGACCCAGTACTTC	CASSSQGAGETQYF
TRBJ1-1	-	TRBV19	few	TGTGCCAGTCACCGAAAGGAGGGTTCGGTGAACACTGAAGCTTTCTTT	CASHRKEGSVNTEAFF
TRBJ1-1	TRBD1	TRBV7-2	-	TGTGCCAGCAGCCAGAGGCAGGGGGACACTGAAGCTTTCTTT	CASSQRQGDTEAFF
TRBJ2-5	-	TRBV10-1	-	TGCGCCAGCATACCAGGCGGGGAGACCCAGTACTTC	CASIPGGETQYF
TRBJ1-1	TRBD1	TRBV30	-	TGTGCCCGACAGTACAGGGGTACTGAAGCTTTCTTT	CARQYRGTEAFF
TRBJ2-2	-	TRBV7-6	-	TGTGCCAGCAGCTTAGGCTCGAGTCTATCCGGGGAGCTGTTTTTT	CASSLGSSLSGELFF
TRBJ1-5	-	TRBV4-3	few	TGCGCCAGCAGCCTCACAGACAGTCAGCCCCAGCATTTT	CASSLTDSQPQHF
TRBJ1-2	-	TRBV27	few	TGTGCCAGCAGTTTTCGTCAAGGGACAAACTATGGCTACACCTTC	CASSFRQGTNYGYTF
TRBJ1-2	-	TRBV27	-	TGTGCCAGCAGTTTATCGGGGGGCTATGGCTACACCTTC	CASSLSGGYGYTF
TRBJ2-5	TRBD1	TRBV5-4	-	TGTGCCAGCAGCTTATTTCAGGGGGCGCCGTATGAGACCCAGTACTTC	CASSLFQGAPYETQYF
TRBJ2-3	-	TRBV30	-	TGTGCCTGGGGAGCCCTAAATGGTGCGCAGTATTTT	CAWGALNGAQYF
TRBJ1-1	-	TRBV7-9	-	TGTGCCAGCAGCTTAGGTGTATCAGGGCGAGCTTTCTTT	CASSLGVSGRAFF
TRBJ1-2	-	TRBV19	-	TGTGCCAGTGCCCCCCGGGGGGGACCCTATGGCTACACCTTC	CASAPRGGPYGYTF
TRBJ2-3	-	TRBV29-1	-	TGCAGCGTTGCGGGCACAGATACGCAGTATTTT	CSVAGTDTQYF
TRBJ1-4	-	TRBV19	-	TGTGCCAGTAGTATCCCCGCGGGCTCCAATGAAAAACTGTTTTTT	CASSIPAGSNEKLFF
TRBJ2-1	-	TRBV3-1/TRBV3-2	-	TGTGCCAGCAGCCAACCAAGCGGGGAGCAGTTCTTC	CASSQPSGEQFF
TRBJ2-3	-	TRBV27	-	TGTGCCAGCAGTACCTCGCGGGATGGAGATACGCAGTATTTT	CASSTSRDGDTQYF
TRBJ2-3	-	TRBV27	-	TGTGCCAGCAGTTTTTTGGGACTGCGAACAGATACGCAGTATTTT	CASSFLGLRTDTQYF
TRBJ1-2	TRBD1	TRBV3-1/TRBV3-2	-	TGTGCCAGCACCTCAGGGGGAGTTGGCTACACCTTC	CASTSGGVGYTF
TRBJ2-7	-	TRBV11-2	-	TGTGCCAGCAGCTTACCCCCCCACCCCTCCTATCGTTACGAGCAGTACTTC	CASSLPPHPSYRYEQYF
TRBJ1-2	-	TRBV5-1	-	TGCGCCAGCAGCTTGCCACCAACTTATGGCTACACCTTC	CASSLPPTYGYTF
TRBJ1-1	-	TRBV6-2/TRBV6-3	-	TGTGCCAGCAGTTGGTTTGAGACTGAAGCTTTCTTT	CASSWFETEAFF
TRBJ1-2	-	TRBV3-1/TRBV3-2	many	TGTGCCAGCAGCCCCGGGTCCATCTATGGCTACACCTTC	CASSPGSIYGYTF
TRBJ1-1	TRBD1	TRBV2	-	TGTGCCAGCAATCGCCAGGGACAGGGACGGGGGGAAGCTTTCTTT	CASNRQGQGRGEAFF
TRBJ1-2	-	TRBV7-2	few	TGTGCCAGCAGCTTAACAGGGTTGAATGGCTACACCTTC	CASSLTGLNGYTF
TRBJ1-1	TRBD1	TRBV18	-	TGTGCCAGCTCCGATCGACAGGGAGCTGAAGCTTTCTTT	CASSDRQGAEAFF
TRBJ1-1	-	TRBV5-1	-	TGCGCCAGCACGCAGGATCTGTGGACTGAAGCTTTCTTT	CASTQDLWTEAFF